Given below is one TCR beta chain in context. Patients aged 18 to 65 had newly diagnosed hyperthyroidism that had lasted under 2 months. Exclusion followed for patients with uncontrolled infection, other autoimmune disease, pregnancy or lactation. Diagnoses were made from clinical symptoms, serum measures (thyroxine and TRAb), thyroid ultrasound and orbital computed tomography. Fresh 10 ml peripheral blood yielded PBMCs. The sample originates from a study of T cells in Graves' hyperthyroidism and ophthalmopathy. Amplified regions were TCR beta CDR3 sequences from RNA transcripts. First-round RT-PCR targeting the TCR CDR3 was performed with the HTBI primer set. TCRdb reprocessed the multiplex PCR reads via MiXCR and lists one record per CDR3 protein. Of a few hundred thousand distinct CDR3 sequences in the sample, 14% were seen once. Per the germline V gene, CDR1 is SGHNT and CDR2 is YENEEA. V dropped 4 bases and J dropped 5 bases, with 11 bases sitting between them. The CDR3 consists of 13 residues.

The receptor was derived from a middle-aged woman with Graves' hyperthyroidism. The sample comprised blood. The chain recombines TRBV11-3 with TRBJ1-1; D is perhaps TRBD1 (6 bases). For the CDR3, the DNA is TGTGCCAGCAGCTCAGGGGCTGGGACTGAAGCTTTCTTT. Residues: CASSSGAGTEAFF. The full variable domain, its missing parts supplied by reference TRBV11-3 and TRBJ1-1, is EAGVVQSPRYKIIEKKQPVAFWCNPISGHNTLYWYLQNLGQGPELLIRYENEEAVDDSQLPKDRFSAERLKGVDSTLKIQPAELGDSAVYLCASSSGAGTEAFFGQGTRLTVV.